This is a list of T cell receptor beta chains from one sample in a study of cytomegalovirus exposure and HLA in healthy donors. Sequencing was performed with immunoSEQ multiplex PCR; in TCRdb, only in-frame clones are kept and a portion is missing. The top ten hold about 3% of the sample, which has tens of thousands of clones, about 80% seen once. Sequencing input: PBMCs. All receptors come from a man in his fifties in good health and CMV-seronegative. CDR3s include the opening cysteine and the closing phenylalanine or tryptophan. A D gene is named only where the DNA matches it firmly. Clone size is given for some rows only: seen once, a few or many times, or a class if the clone is expanded.

v_call,j_call,clone_size,d_call,cdr3_nt,cdr3_aa
TRBV18,TRBJ1-2,-,-,TGTGCCAGCTCACCAAAGGTACAGGGCGGGTACTATGGCTACACCTTC,CASSPKVQGGYYGYTF
TRBV6-5,TRBJ1-1,-,-,TGTGCCAGCAGCCGTTACGGAGAGGGTACTGAAGCTTTCTTT,CASSRYGEGTEAFF
TRBV6-5,TRBJ1-1,-,-,TGTGCCAGCAGTTACTCGATGGTCAGGGCGAACACTGAAGCTTTCTTT,CASSYSMVRANTEAFF
TRBV27,TRBJ1-1,-,TRBD1,TGTGCCAGCAGTTTGTTAGGGGACAGGAACACTGAAGCTTTCTTT,CASSLLGDRNTEAFF
TRBV4-1,TRBJ2-5,few,TRBD2,TGCGCCAGCAGCCCTCCGGGACTAGATGGAGAGACCCAGTACTTC,CASSPPGLDGETQYF
TRBV6-4,TRBJ2-4,once,-,TGTGCCAGCAGTGACCAAGTGACCGAGGGTCACTTAGCCAAAAACATTCAGTACTTC,CASSDQVTEGHLAKNIQYF
TRBV29-1,TRBJ2-3,-,-,TGCAGCGTTGGGGGCGGCACAGATACGCAGTATTTT,CSVGGGTDTQYF
TRBV4-1,TRBJ2-1,-,-,TGCGCCAGCAGCCAACCGGGACTGACCTACAATGAGCAGTTCTTC,CASSQPGLTYNEQFF
TRBV19,TRBJ1-4,few,-,TGTGCCAGTAGTATCGGGGACTCATTGTCCGAAAAACTGTTTTTT,CASSIGDSLSEKLFF
TRBV5-1,TRBJ1-1,-,-,TGCGCCAGCAGCGCTCCGGGTCCTCCCATTGACACTGAAGCTTTCTTT,CASSAPGPPIDTEAFF
TRBV6-5,TRBJ2-7,-,-,TGTGCCAGCAGCACGGGGCGGGGCTTAACCTACGAGCAGTACTTC,CASSTGRGLTYEQYF
TRBV18,TRBJ1-2,-,TRBD1,TGTGCCAGGAATTGCCGGGACAGCCTTAAGGGAGGCTACACCTTC,CARNCRDSLKGGYTF
TRBV9,TRBJ1-6,few,TRBD1,TGTGCCAGCAGCGTAGGGGGACAGAATTCACCCCTCCACTTT,CASSVGGQNSPLHF
TRBV27,TRBJ1-3,few,-,TGTGCCAGCAGTTTATCGGGGAGCTCTGGAAACACCATATATTTT,CASSLSGSSGNTIYF
TRBV30,TRBJ2-5,-,TRBD2,TGTGCCTGGAGTAGCGGGGGCCCCGAGACCCAGTACTTC,CAWSSGGPETQYF
TRBV2,TRBJ1-2,-,TRBD1,TGTGCCAGCAGTGGGACAGGGGGCCAATATGGCTACACCTTC,CASSGTGGQYGYTF
TRBV25-1,TRBJ2-2,-,-,TGTGCCAGCACCCCCCGGGACACAGGGTTCACCGGGGAGCTGTTTTTT,CASTPRDTGFTGELFF
TRBV13,TRBJ2-5,-,-,TGTGCCAGCAGCAATGACGGAGGGACCCAGTACTTC,CASSNDGGTQYF
TRBV25-1,TRBJ1-1,-,-,TGTGCCAGCAGTGAAGCTAGACTAAATACTGAAGCTTTCTTT,CASSEARLNTEAFF
TRBV5-6,TRBJ2-1,once,TRBD2,TGTGCCAGCAGCTTGCTCCTAGCGGGGAGCAATGAGCAGTTCTTC,CASSLLLAGSNEQFF
TRBV7-2,TRBJ2-7,-,-,TGTGCCAGCAGCGCCTGGAGGACAGGAGGGTCCTACGAGCAGTACTTC,CASSAWRTGGSYEQYF
TRBV7-6,TRBJ2-7,-,TRBD1,TGTGCCAGCAGCCCCGGGACAGGTCCCTACGAGCAGTACTTC,CASSPGTGPYEQYF
TRBV6-5,TRBJ1-3,-,-,TGTGCCAGCAGCCCCTCTGAGGGAAACACCATATATTTT,CASSPSEGNTIYF
TRBV6-1,TRBJ2-2,-,-,TGTGCCAGCAGTGTCGACAGAACTGCCGGGGAGCTGTTTTTT,CASSVDRTAGELFF
TRBV28,TRBJ1-4,-,-,TGTGCCAGCAGTTTAGGGGCGGGGCGGAGGGAAAAACTGTTTTTT,CASSLGAGRREKLFF
TRBV5-1,TRBJ1-1,few,-,TGCGCCAGCAGTCTTCAGGAAGCGAACACTGAAGCTTTCTTT,CASSLQEANTEAFF
TRBV9,TRBJ2-1,-,TRBD1,TGTGCCAGCAGCGGTGGACAGGGTTGGTATGAGCAGTTCTTC,CASSGGQGWYEQFF
TRBV21-1,TRBJ2-1,-,-,TGTGCCAGCAGCAAAGCTCTCCAGCGGGGGGGCAATGAGCAGTTCTTC,CASSKALQRGGNEQFF
TRBV7-9,TRBJ1-4,-,TRBD1,TGTGCCAGCAGCTTAGGACAGGGGGCGTTTGAAAAACTGTTTTTT,CASSLGQGAFEKLFF
TRBV19,TRBJ2-5,-,-,TGTGCCAGTAGTCGGAGTCAAGGCCAAGAGACCCAGTACTTC,CASSRSQGQETQYF
TRBV7-9,TRBJ1-4,-,-,TGTGCCAGCAGCTCTACAGGGTTTTCGAGTGGGACTAATGAAAAACTGTTTTTT,CASSSTGFSSGTNEKLFF
TRBV11-3,TRBJ2-1,few,-,TGTGCCAGCAGCCCTAGGGGCACGACAGATGAGCAGTTCTTC,CASSPRGTTDEQFF
TRBV28,TRBJ2-7,-,-,TGTGCCAGCAGGACACTCGGACTCTCCTACGAGCAGTACTTC,CASRTLGLSYEQYF
TRBV19,TRBJ2-5,-,TRBD2,TGTGCCAGTAGTTCCAAGGGAGGGTTCGGGGAGACCCAGTACTTC,CASSSKGGFGETQYF
TRBV6-1,TRBJ2-7,-,-,TGTGCCAGCAGGGGTGACGGGGACTACGAGCAGTACTTC,CASRGDGDYEQYF
TRBV7-3,TRBJ2-1,-,TRBD2,TGTGCCAGCAGCTTAGGACTAGCGGGGCCAGACAATGAGCAGTTCTTC,CASSLGLAGPDNEQFF
TRBV5-4,TRBJ2-5,-,TRBD2,TGTGCCAGCAGCTTGGCCGGCGGGGGGGCTTGGGAGACCCAGTACTTC,CASSLAGGGAWETQYF
TRBV5-4,TRBJ2-1,few,-,TGTGCCAGCAGCTTGGATCCGGCTAGCGCCTACAATGAGCAGTTCTTC,CASSLDPASAYNEQFF
TRBV29-1,TRBJ2-3,-,-,TGCAGCGTCGAAAGCGGGTCCTGGTCAGGGCACCCCGCAGATACGCAGTATTTT,CSVESGSWSGHPADTQYF
TRBV20-1,TRBJ2-7,-,-,TGCAGTGCTAGAGACCACATGGTTGGGTACTTC,CSARDHMVGYF
TRBV5-1,TRBJ2-7,once,-,TGCGCCAGCAGCTTGGGGGGAGGGGGCTCCTACGAGCAGTACTTC,CASSLGGGGSYEQYF
TRBV30,TRBJ2-3,-,TRBD2,TGTGCCTGGACTAGCGGGGGAACAGATACGCAGTATTTT,CAWTSGGTDTQYF
TRBV5-1,TRBJ2-7,-,TRBD2,TGCGCCAGCAGCTCCTTAGGACTAGCGGGGAGAAGCTCCTACGAGCAGTACTTC,CASSSLGLAGRSSYEQYF
TRBV2,TRBJ1-6,-,-,TGTGCCAGCAGTGAATTGCGGGTGGTGCATAATTCACCCCTCCACTTT,CASSELRVVHNSPLHF
TRBV28,TRBJ1-6,-,-,TGTGCCAGCAGCTTCCTTAAATCACCCCTCCACTTT,CASSFLKSPLHF
TRBV9,TRBJ1-5,-,-,TGTGCCAGCAGCCCAGGGAAAACGAGCAATCAGCCCCAGCATTTT,CASSPGKTSNQPQHF
TRBV7-8,TRBJ2-7,-,TRBD2,TGTGCCAGCAGCTTAGGCGCCGGGGGGGCCTACGAGCAGTACTTC,CASSLGAGGAYEQYF
TRBV10-3,TRBJ2-7,-,TRBD1,TGTGCCATCAGTGCACGGATTGACAGGGTCGACTCCTACGAGCAGTACTTC,CAISARIDRVDSYEQYF
TRBV11-2,TRBJ2-7,-,-,TGTGCCAGCAGCTTAGGTCCAGGGCGAACCTACGAGCAGTACTTC,CASSLGPGRTYEQYF
TRBV11-2,TRBJ1-1,-,TRBD1,TGTGCCAGCAGCTTAGCCCCCCCACAGGGGGCAGCTTTCTTT,CASSLAPPQGAAFF
TRBV5-4,TRBJ2-2,-,TRBD2,TGTGCCAGCAGCTTGGCAGGCCTAGCGGGGGCTTCCGGGGAGCTGTTTTTT,CASSLAGLAGASGELFF
TRBV6-5,TRBJ1-4,-,TRBD1,TGTGCCAGCAGGGAACAGGGGGCTCGGGAAAAACTGTTTTTT,CASREQGAREKLFF